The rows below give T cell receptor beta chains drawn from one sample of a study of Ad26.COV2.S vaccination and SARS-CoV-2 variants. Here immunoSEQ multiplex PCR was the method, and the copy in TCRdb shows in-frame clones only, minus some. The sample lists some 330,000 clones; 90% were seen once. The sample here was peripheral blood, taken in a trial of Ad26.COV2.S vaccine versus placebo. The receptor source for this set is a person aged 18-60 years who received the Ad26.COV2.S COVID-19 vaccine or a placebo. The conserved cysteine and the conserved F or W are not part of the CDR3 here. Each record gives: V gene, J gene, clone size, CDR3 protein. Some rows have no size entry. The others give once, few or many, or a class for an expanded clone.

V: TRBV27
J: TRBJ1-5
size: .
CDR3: ASSSELRGRDQPQH

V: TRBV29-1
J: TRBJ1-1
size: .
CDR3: SVSQNREAF

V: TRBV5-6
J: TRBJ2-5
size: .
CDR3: ASSLDGLAGDPGGTQY

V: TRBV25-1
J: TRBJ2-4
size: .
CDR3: ASSDAIIAKNIQY

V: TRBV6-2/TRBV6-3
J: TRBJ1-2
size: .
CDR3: ASSYNPYRTEDEGYT

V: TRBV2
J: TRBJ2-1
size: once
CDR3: ASSLHNEQF

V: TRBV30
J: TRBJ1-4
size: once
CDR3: AWSDGVSHEKLF

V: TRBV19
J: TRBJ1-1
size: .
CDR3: ASSIDLDRATEAF

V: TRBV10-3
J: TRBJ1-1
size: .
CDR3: AISDGGGTEAF

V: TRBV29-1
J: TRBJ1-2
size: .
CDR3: SVETRFGQGRNYGYT

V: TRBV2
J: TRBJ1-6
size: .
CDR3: ASDQGLNSPLH

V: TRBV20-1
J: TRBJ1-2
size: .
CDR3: SAKAVDGYT

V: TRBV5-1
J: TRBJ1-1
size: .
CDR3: ASSLNRNTEAF

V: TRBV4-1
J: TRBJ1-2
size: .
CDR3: ASSQPAGANYGYT

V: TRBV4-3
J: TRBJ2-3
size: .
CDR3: ASSRPFGNTQY

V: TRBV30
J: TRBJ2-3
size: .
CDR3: AWTGLAGLTDTQY

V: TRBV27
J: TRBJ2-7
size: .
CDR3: ASSSLSGGRTGYEQY

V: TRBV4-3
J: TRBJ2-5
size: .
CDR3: ASSQDALGRETQY

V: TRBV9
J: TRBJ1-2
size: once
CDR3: ARPHRDRPYGYT

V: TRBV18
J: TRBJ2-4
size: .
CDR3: ASSPESRAKNIQY

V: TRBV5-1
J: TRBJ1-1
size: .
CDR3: ASSSDRQVHEAF

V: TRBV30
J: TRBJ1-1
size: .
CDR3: ACSKMNTEAF

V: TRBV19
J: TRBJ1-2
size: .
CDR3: ASRPLEQGIIPYGYT

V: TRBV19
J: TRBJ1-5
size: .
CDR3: ASSIYLGHSSNQPQH

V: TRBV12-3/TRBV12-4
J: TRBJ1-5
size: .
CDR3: ASKGGGAQPQH

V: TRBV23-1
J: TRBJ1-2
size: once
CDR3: ASSRRVLPNYGYT

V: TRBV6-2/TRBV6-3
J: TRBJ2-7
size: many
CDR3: ASGPGLRGYEQY

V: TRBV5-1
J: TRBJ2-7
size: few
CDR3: ASSAQTGYEEQY

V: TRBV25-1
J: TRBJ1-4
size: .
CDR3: ASSDRNGVREKLF

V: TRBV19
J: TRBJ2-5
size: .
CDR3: ASSMGGMKETQY

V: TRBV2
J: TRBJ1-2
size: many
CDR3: ASSENLQSGYT

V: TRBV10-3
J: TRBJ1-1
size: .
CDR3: AISGSNHRGMNTEAF

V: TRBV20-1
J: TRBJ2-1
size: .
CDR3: SASGYPDAYNEQF

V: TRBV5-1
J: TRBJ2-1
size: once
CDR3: ASSRELGSYNEQF

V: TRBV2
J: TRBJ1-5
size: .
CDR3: ASSDWRGGNNQPQH

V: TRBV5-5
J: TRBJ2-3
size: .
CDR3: ASSLELAVPITDTQY

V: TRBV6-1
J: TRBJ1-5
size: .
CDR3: ASSEVDRRGPQH

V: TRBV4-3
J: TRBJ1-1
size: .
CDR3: ASSQDVTGYGTEAF

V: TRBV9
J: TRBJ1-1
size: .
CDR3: ASSFGRNTEAF

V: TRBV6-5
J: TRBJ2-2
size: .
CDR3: ASSYRTANTGELF